Listed below are T cell receptor beta chains from one sample, sequenced in a study of shared clonotypes between healthy human individuals. Using immunoSEQ multiplex PCR, the repertoire was profiled, and TCRdb retains in-frame clones only, with some absent. The sample contains about 2.4 million clones, approximately 94% of which appear only once. The sequenced sample was naive CD4+ T cells sorted from blood. All receptors come from a man between 18 and 35 years old in good health. Both conserved end residues are part of each CDR3. The order of the fields is clone size, J gene, V gene, D gene, CDR3 DNA, CDR3 protein. D genes are given only for firm matches. Expanded clones get a size class; other rows say once, few or many, or leave the size out.

abundance: .
j_gene: TRBJ1-2
v_gene: TRBV28
d_gene: .
CDR3nt: TGTGCCAGCAGCGCGGATCTACCCGGGCGGCTTGTCACCTTC
CDR3aa: CASSADLPGRLVTF

abundance: .
j_gene: TRBJ1-1
v_gene: TRBV10-3
d_gene: TRBD1
CDR3nt: TGTGCCATCAACCGGGACAGGGTGAACACTGAAGCTTTCTTT
CDR3aa: CAINRDRVNTEAFF

abundance: once
j_gene: TRBJ1-2
v_gene: TRBV5-5
d_gene: .
CDR3nt: TGTGCCAGCAGCTTGGACAGGGCTTACTATGGCTACACCTTC
CDR3aa: CASSLDRAYYGYTF

abundance: .
j_gene: TRBJ1-2
v_gene: TRBV2
d_gene: .
CDR3nt: TGTGCCAGCAGTCCGAGGTGGCAACCAGAGAACTATGGCTACACCTTC
CDR3aa: CASSPRWQPENYGYTF

abundance: .
j_gene: TRBJ1-5
v_gene: TRBV2
d_gene: TRBD1
CDR3nt: TGTGCCACCTCGGGACAGGGAAGCAATCAGCCCCAGCATTTT
CDR3aa: CATSGQGSNQPQHF

abundance: .
j_gene: TRBJ1-5
v_gene: TRBV5-1
d_gene: .
CDR3nt: TGCGCCAGCAGCGTTGACGGGGGTCAGCCCCAGCATTTT
CDR3aa: CASSVDGGQPQHF

abundance: .
j_gene: TRBJ2-3
v_gene: TRBV7-8
d_gene: .
CDR3nt: TGTGCCAGCAGCTTAGCACGGGACACAGATACGCAGTATTTT
CDR3aa: CASSLARDTDTQYF

abundance: .
j_gene: TRBJ2-2
v_gene: TRBV9
d_gene: .
CDR3nt: TGTGCCAGCAGCGTAGCTACGGTGAACACCGGGGAGCTGTTTTTT
CDR3aa: CASSVATVNTGELFF

abundance: .
j_gene: TRBJ1-2
v_gene: TRBV30
d_gene: .
CDR3nt: TGTGCCTGGACCACCCCGACAGTAAACTATGGCTACACCTTC
CDR3aa: CAWTTPTVNYGYTF

abundance: .
j_gene: TRBJ2-7
v_gene: TRBV11-2
d_gene: .
CDR3nt: TGTGCCAGCGGGTCAAGGGGCACGGGGGAGCAGTACTTC
CDR3aa: CASGSRGTGEQYF

abundance: .
j_gene: TRBJ2-4
v_gene: TRBV5-1
d_gene: .
CDR3nt: TGCGCCAGCAGCTTCTCGGATGGGAAAAACATTCAGTACTTC
CDR3aa: CASSFSDGKNIQYF

abundance: .
j_gene: TRBJ2-5
v_gene: TRBV6-5
d_gene: .
CDR3nt: TGTGCCAGCAGTTACGGGACGTTGGGTTGGTCCCAGTACTTC
CDR3aa: CASSYGTLGWSQYF

abundance: .
j_gene: TRBJ2-7
v_gene: TRBV6-5
d_gene: TRBD2
CDR3nt: TGTGCCAGCAGCCCCACTAGCGGGGACGAGCAGTACTTC
CDR3aa: CASSPTSGDEQYF

abundance: .
j_gene: TRBJ1-5
v_gene: TRBV18
d_gene: .
CDR3nt: TGTGCCAGCTCACCAACAGGGCCCCCTCAGCCCCAGCATTTT
CDR3aa: CASSPTGPPQPQHF

abundance: .
j_gene: TRBJ2-3
v_gene: TRBV10-3
d_gene: TRBD2
CDR3nt: TGTGCCATCAGTGAGGGACTAGCGAATCTTGATACGCAGTATTTT
CDR3aa: CAISEGLANLDTQYF

abundance: .
j_gene: TRBJ1-2
v_gene: TRBV21-1
d_gene: .
CDR3nt: TGTGCCAGCAGCGGCCCAGCACCTTTCCCCTCTAACTATGGCTACACCTTC
CDR3aa: CASSGPAPFPSNYGYTF

abundance: .
j_gene: TRBJ1-5
v_gene: TRBV7-9
d_gene: .
CDR3nt: TGTGCCAGCAGCCGGGACTTACCGAATCAGCCCCAGCATTTT
CDR3aa: CASSRDLPNQPQHF

abundance: .
j_gene: TRBJ2-7
v_gene: TRBV4-1
d_gene: .
CDR3nt: TGCGCCAGCAGCCTAATGCCCAGCCTCCCGGCCTACGAGCAGTACTTC
CDR3aa: CASSLMPSLPAYEQYF

abundance: .
j_gene: TRBJ2-3
v_gene: TRBV7-2
d_gene: TRBD2
CDR3nt: TGTGCCAGCAGCTTAGTAGCGGGAGATGCAGATACGCAGTATTTT
CDR3aa: CASSLVAGDADTQYF

abundance: .
j_gene: TRBJ2-5
v_gene: TRBV11-2
d_gene: .
CDR3nt: TGTGCCAGCAGCTTAGTTCTCCTAGGGAAGGAGACCCAGTACTTC
CDR3aa: CASSLVLLGKETQYF

abundance: .
j_gene: TRBJ1-6
v_gene: TRBV27
d_gene: .
CDR3nt: TGTGCCAGCAGCAGAGGTATTGACAGGTTCAATGGTTCACCCCTCCACTTT
CDR3aa: CASSRGIDRFNGSPLHF

abundance: .
j_gene: TRBJ2-5
v_gene: TRBV19
d_gene: TRBD2
CDR3nt: TGTGCCAGTAGTGAGCGGGGGGGTTTGGAGACCCAGTACTTC
CDR3aa: CASSERGGLETQYF

abundance: .
j_gene: TRBJ1-5
v_gene: TRBV10-2
d_gene: TRBD1
CDR3nt: TGCGCCAGCAGCCCGGGACAGGGAAGTCAGCCCCAGCATTTT
CDR3aa: CASSPGQGSQPQHF

abundance: once
j_gene: TRBJ1-1
v_gene: TRBV5-1
d_gene: TRBD1
CDR3nt: TGCGCCAGCAGACCCACGGGACAGGGGAACACTGAAGCTTTCTTT
CDR3aa: CASRPTGQGNTEAFF

abundance: .
j_gene: TRBJ2-7
v_gene: TRBV5-1
d_gene: .
CDR3nt: TGCGCCAGCAGCGTGGAGCCCCGGGCGGGCTACGAGCAGTACTTC
CDR3aa: CASSVEPRAGYEQYF

abundance: .
j_gene: TRBJ2-7
v_gene: TRBV2
d_gene: TRBD2
CDR3nt: TGTGCCAGCAGTGAAGGCGGGGGGGCCTCTACCTACGAGCAGTACTTC
CDR3aa: CASSEGGGASTYEQYF

abundance: .
j_gene: TRBJ2-7
v_gene: TRBV5-1
d_gene: TRBD1
CDR3nt: TGCGCCAGCAGCTTGGCCAAACGGACAGGGGCTGACGAGCAGTACTTC
CDR3aa: CASSLAKRTGADEQYF

abundance: .
j_gene: TRBJ1-5
v_gene: TRBV5-5
d_gene: .
CDR3nt: TGTGCCAGCAGCGCGGACAACCCGAAACAGCCCCAGCATTTT
CDR3aa: CASSADNPKQPQHF

abundance: .
j_gene: TRBJ1-2
v_gene: TRBV6-5
d_gene: TRBD1
CDR3nt: TGTGCCAGCAGACGCTCCGACAGGGGTACCTATGGCTACACCTTC
CDR3aa: CASRRSDRGTYGYTF

abundance: .
j_gene: TRBJ1-6
v_gene: TRBV14
d_gene: .
CDR3nt: TGTGCCAGCAGCCAAGAATCCAGACCAAATTCACCCCTCCACTTT
CDR3aa: CASSQESRPNSPLHF

abundance: .
j_gene: TRBJ2-1
v_gene: TRBV30
d_gene: TRBD2
CDR3nt: TGTGCTGAGGGACCGAGCGGGGGGGCTGAGCAGTTCTTC
CDR3aa: CAEGPSGGAEQFF

abundance: once
j_gene: TRBJ2-2
v_gene: TRBV19
d_gene: .
CDR3nt: TGTGCCAGTACCCCGAGGTGCCGGGAGCTGTTTTTT
CDR3aa: CASTPRCRELFF

abundance: .
j_gene: TRBJ1-2
v_gene: TRBV7-2
d_gene: .
CDR3nt: TGTGCCAGCAGCCCCCCAGGGGTAGGCTATGGCTACACCTTC
CDR3aa: CASSPPGVGYGYTF

abundance: .
j_gene: TRBJ1-5
v_gene: TRBV5-4
d_gene: .
CDR3nt: TGTGCCAGCAGTCATAATCAGCCCCAGCATTTT
CDR3aa: CASSHNQPQHF

abundance: .
j_gene: TRBJ1-5
v_gene: TRBV19
d_gene: TRBD1
CDR3nt: TGTGCCAGTAGTATGGGACAGGGGATGAGTAGTCAGCCCCAGCATTTT
CDR3aa: CASSMGQGMSSQPQHF

abundance: .
j_gene: TRBJ2-3
v_gene: TRBV5-8
d_gene: .
CDR3nt: TGTGCCAGCAGCTTTCAGTTTCTACAGGGCCTCGCAGATACGCAGTATTTT
CDR3aa: CASSFQFLQGLADTQYF

abundance: .
j_gene: TRBJ2-5
v_gene: TRBV6-5
d_gene: .
CDR3nt: TGTGCCAGCAGTTACCAGGGGCCAGGAGAGACCCAGTACTTC
CDR3aa: CASSYQGPGETQYF

abundance: .
j_gene: TRBJ1-2
v_gene: TRBV19
d_gene: TRBD1
CDR3nt: TGTGCCAGTAGTCACGGGACAGGGAACGGCTACACCTTC
CDR3aa: CASSHGTGNGYTF

abundance: many
j_gene: TRBJ1-2
v_gene: TRBV9
d_gene: .
CDR3nt: TGTGCCAGCAGCGTAACCGGACAGTTCTATGGCTACACCTTC
CDR3aa: CASSVTGQFYGYTF

abundance: .
j_gene: TRBJ2-2
v_gene: TRBV2
d_gene: .
CDR3nt: TGTGCCAGCAGTGAGGTGGCGGGAAACACCGGGGAGCTGTTTTTT
CDR3aa: CASSEVAGNTGELFF

abundance: .
j_gene: TRBJ1-1
v_gene: TRBV5-1
d_gene: .
CDR3nt: TGCGCCAGCAGCTCCGGACAGTCGAGCACTGAAGCTTTCTTT
CDR3aa: CASSSGQSSTEAFF

abundance: .
j_gene: TRBJ2-5
v_gene: TRBV10-3
d_gene: .
CDR3nt: TGTGCCATCGGAGATAGGGGCCGCAATGGGGAGACCCAGTACTTC
CDR3aa: CAIGDRGRNGETQYF

abundance: .
j_gene: TRBJ2-3
v_gene: TRBV15
d_gene: .
CDR3nt: TGTGCCACCAGTAAATCTCAGGAGCGGCTCACAGATACGCAGTATTTT
CDR3aa: CATSKSQERLTDTQYF

abundance: .
j_gene: TRBJ1-4
v_gene: TRBV30
d_gene: .
CDR3nt: TGTGCCTGGGGACGGGGTAATGAAAAACTGTTTTTT
CDR3aa: CAWGRGNEKLFF

abundance: .
j_gene: TRBJ2-1
v_gene: TRBV9
d_gene: .
CDR3nt: TGTGCCAGCAGTGAGCTAGATCTCTCCTACAATGAGCAGTTCTTC
CDR3aa: CASSELDLSYNEQFF

abundance: .
j_gene: TRBJ1-1
v_gene: TRBV28
d_gene: .
CDR3nt: TGTGCCAGCAGCAATTCCCGGGCACTGAACACTGAAGCTTTCTTT
CDR3aa: CASSNSRALNTEAFF

abundance: few
j_gene: TRBJ2-3
v_gene: TRBV30
d_gene: .
CDR3nt: TGTGCCTGGACTGTACTGCGTTCGGGCAGTGGCTACCCGCAGTATTTT
CDR3aa: CAWTVLRSGSGYPQYF

abundance: .
j_gene: TRBJ2-6
v_gene: TRBV19
d_gene: .
CDR3nt: TGTGCCAGTAGTATCTGGGTGAGTGGGGCCAACGTCCTGACTTTC
CDR3aa: CASSIWVSGANVLTF

abundance: .
j_gene: TRBJ2-1
v_gene: TRBV10-1
d_gene: TRBD2
CDR3nt: TGCGCCAGCAGTGACCCGGGCACTAGCGGGAGTAATGAGCAGTTCTTC
CDR3aa: CASSDPGTSGSNEQFF

abundance: few
j_gene: TRBJ1-5
v_gene: TRBV6-6
d_gene: .
CDR3nt: TGTGCCAGCAGTTTTGGGCAGCCCCAGCATTTT
CDR3aa: CASSFGQPQHF